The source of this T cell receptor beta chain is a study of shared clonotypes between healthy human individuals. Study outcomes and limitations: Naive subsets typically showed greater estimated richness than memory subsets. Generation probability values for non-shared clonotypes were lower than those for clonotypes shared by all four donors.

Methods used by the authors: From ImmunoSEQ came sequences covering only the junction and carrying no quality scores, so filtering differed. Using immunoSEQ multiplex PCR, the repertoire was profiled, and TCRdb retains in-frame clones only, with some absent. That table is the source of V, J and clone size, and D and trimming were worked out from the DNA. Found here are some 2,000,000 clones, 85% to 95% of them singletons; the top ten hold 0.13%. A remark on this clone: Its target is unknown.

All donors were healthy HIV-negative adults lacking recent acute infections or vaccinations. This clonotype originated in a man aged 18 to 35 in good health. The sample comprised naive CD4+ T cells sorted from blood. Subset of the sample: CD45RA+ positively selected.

The CDR3 loop reads CAWGREAGELFF. In DNA form, the CDR3 reads TGTGCCTGGGGCCGGGAGGCCGGGGAGCTGTTTTTT. The chain carries TRBV30 and TRBJ2-2; 7 bases align to TRBD2. This CDR3 is 12 amino acids long. V trimming: 5 bases; J trimming: 6 bases; junction bases outside the gene matches: 3. CDR1 GTSNPN and CDR2 SVGIG come from the germline V gene (reference sequence).